The entry below describes one TCR beta chain. In this sample, this clone turned up a few times. Its antigen target is currently unknown. No much larger clonotype is one base removed from it; base qualities were not supplied. This sample is drawn from a study of CD8+ T cells in alopecia areata (dated by TCRdb to the late 2010s). In the study overall: Treated patients were enrolled in an open-label pilot trial of oral tofacitinib, 5 to 10 mg twice daily, for moderate-to-severe alopecia areata. To study T cell clonal expansion in alopecia areata, the researchers applied high-throughput TCRbeta sequencing to both the C3H/HeJ mouse model and human patients. Clonality in the scalp was compared among normal scalp (n=4), patchy alopecia areata scalp (n=8), and alopecia totalis/universalis scalp (n=8). In humans, TCRbeta sequencing was performed on scalp tissue and on sorted CD4+ and CD8+ peripheral blood T cells from healthy controls and from patients with patchy or totalis/universalis alopecia areata. Biopsies were taken from tofacitinib-treated patients at baseline and at 4 and 24 weeks of treatment, and a later scalp biopsy was taken in several of the tofacitinib-treated patients. RNA was obtained with the PAXgene miRNA kit for fixed scalp, the miRNeasy kit for PBMCs, and the RNeasy kit for mouse skin. TCRbeta CDR3 regions were amplified by immunoSEQ multiplex PCR with 35 Vbeta forward and 13 Jbeta reverse primers. Patients received tofacitinib for 6 to 18 months and were then followed off drug for 6 months to check for delayed response and recurrence. On the study overall, not on this receptor specifically: Higher clonality and more expanded CD8+ clones were observed in lesional scalp than in normal scalp, particularly in alopecia totalis/universalis, a finding suggestive of antigenic drive. Unlike mouse skin, where gammadelta T cells dominate, normal human skin contains resident alphabeta T cells that get sequenced too, which complicates analysis of the scalp TCR repertoire. TCR sequences shared between patients were less clear than in mice, possibly partly because of HLA diversity in the patient population.

Peripheral blood and lesional scalp punch biopsies were obtained from patients with alopecia areata. PBMCs were isolated by density centrifugation and stained for CD3, CD4 and CD8, after which CD4+ and CD8+ T cells were sorted on a FACSAria. Libraries were prepared through the immunoSEQ multiplex PCR assay. To provide template for TCR sequencing, every sample had RNA extracted and reverse transcribed into cDNA. First-strand cDNA was synthesized with SuperScript III using a 2:1 mix of oligo-dT and random hexamers. A synthetic immune receptor repertoire was used to assess amplification bias, and residual bias was removed computationally. In the authors' own workflow: After raw reads were preprocessed to remove errors, the CDR3 was defined following IMGT conventions as running from the conserved cysteine to phenylalanine. Clonality was computed as 1 minus the Shannon entropy, with the entropy normalized by log2 of the number of productive unique TCRs. Whether scalp clones were CD4 or CD8 was inferred by matching scalp TCRbeta sequences against CD4 and CD8 repertoires sorted from blood. TCRdb re-hosts the immuneACCESS table, in-frame sequences only. Its copies lack some clones; in the studies checked, an unresolved V gene accounts for under half of them, and the cause for the rest is not known. That table furnishes V, J and clone size, whereas the DNA furnished D and trimming. The sample table contains 150,000 or so clones; only one count was recorded for roughly 50% of them. The ten largest clones capture around 7% of the sample.

Sequencing was carried out using CD4+ T cells sorted from blood. The origin of this receptor is a human donor with alopecia areata.

The CDR3 protein: CASRDFSYNEQFF. The DNA reads TGTGCCAGCAGGGACTTTTCCTACAATGAGCAGTTCTTC. The V gene is TRBV2 and the J gene is TRBJ2-1; TRBD2 is a possible D gene, resting on 5 matching bases. CDR1 and CDR2, looked up from the germline V gene, are SNHLY and FYNNEI. The CDR3 goes from the cysteine to the phenylalanine over 13 residues. Only CDR3 DNA remains: 39 bases, in frame from the first base. Trimming removed 6 bases from V and 1 base from J, leaving 7 bases between the germline ends.